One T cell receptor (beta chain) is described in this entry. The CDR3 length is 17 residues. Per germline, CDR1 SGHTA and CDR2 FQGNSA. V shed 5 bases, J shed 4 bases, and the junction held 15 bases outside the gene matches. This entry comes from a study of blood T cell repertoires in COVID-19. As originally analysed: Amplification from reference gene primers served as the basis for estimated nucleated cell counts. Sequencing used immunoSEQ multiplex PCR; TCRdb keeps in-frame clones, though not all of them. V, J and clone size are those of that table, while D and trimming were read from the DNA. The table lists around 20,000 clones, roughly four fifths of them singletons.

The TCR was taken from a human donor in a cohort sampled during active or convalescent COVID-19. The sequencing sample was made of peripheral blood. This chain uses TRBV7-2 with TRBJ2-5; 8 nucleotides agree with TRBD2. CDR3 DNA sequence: TGTGCCAGCAGCCGTGGGCGACTAGCGCCCGAGCCAGAGACCCAGTACTTC. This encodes CASSRGRLAPEPETQYF.